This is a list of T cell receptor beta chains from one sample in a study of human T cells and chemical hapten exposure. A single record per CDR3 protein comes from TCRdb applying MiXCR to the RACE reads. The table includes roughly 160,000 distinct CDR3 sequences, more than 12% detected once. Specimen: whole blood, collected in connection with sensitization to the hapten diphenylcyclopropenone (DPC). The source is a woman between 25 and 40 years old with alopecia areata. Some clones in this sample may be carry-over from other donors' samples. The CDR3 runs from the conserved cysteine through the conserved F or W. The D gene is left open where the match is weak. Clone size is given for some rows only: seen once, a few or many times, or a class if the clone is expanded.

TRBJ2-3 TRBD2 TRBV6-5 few TGTGCCAGCAGTTGGAACGGGGGGGATACGCAGTATTTT CASSWNGGDTQYF
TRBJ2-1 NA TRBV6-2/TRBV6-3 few TGTGCCAGCAGTTACTCCGGGACTGGTTCCTACAATGAGCAGTTCTTC CASSYSGTGSYNEQFF
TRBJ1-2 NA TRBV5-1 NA TGCGCCAGCAGCTGGGGACGGATCCTCTATGGCTACACCTTC CASSWGRILYGYTF
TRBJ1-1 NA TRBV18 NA TGTGCCAGCTCACCGGACCTACAGAACACTGAAGCTTTCTTT CASSPDLQNTEAFF
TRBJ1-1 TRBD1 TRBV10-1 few TGCGCCAGCTCCGGGACAGGGAACGCTGAAGCTTTCTTT CASSGTGNAEAFF
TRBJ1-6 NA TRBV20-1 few TGCAGTGCCCAAGGCCAGTCGGGGAATAATTCACCCCTCCACTTT CSAQGQSGNNSPLHF
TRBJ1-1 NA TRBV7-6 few TGTGCCAGCAGCCCTACCGCAGGGAGGGATGCTTTCTTT CASSPTAGRDAFF
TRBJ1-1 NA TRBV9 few TGTGCCAGCAGCGTAGGTGAAGGGAACACTGAAGCTTTCTTT CASSVGEGNTEAFF
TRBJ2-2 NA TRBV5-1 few TGCGCCAGCGCAAAGGGAAGAGGGACCACCGGGGAGCTGTTTTTT CASAKGRGTTGELFF
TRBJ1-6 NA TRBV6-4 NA TGTGCCAGCAGAGTAGGGACATCCGATTCACCCCTCCACTTT CASRVGTSDSPLHF
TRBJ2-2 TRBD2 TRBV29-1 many TGCAGCGGCCAGACTAGCGGGAGAGGTAGCACCGGGGAGCTGTTTTTT CSGQTSGRGSTGELFF
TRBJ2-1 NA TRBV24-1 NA TGTGCCACCAGTGATAGGCAGAAACGGGACTCCCGTTTAGATGAGCAGTTCTTC CATSDRQKRDSRLDEQFF
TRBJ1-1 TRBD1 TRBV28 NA TGTGCCAGCAGTGTTTTCGGGACAGGGGATTACACTGAAGCTTTCTTT CASSVFGTGDYTEAFF
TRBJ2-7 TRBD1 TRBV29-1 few TGCAGCGTCGGACAGGGTAATGTCTACGAGCAGTACTTC CSVGQGNVYEQYF
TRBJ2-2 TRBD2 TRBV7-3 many TGTGCCAGCAGCCCCGGCGGGGGGGCGAACACCGGGGAGCTGTTTTTT CASSPGGGANTGELFF
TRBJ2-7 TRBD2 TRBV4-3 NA TGCGCCAGCAGCCAGGAACTAGCGGCCGAGCAGTACTTC CASSQELAAEQYF
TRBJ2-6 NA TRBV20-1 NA TGCAGTGCTAAGACAGGTCCTTTCTCTGGGGCCAACGTCCTGACTTTC CSAKTGPFSGANVLTF
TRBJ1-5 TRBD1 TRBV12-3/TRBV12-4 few TGTGCCAGCAGTTCCCGACAGGGTCGAAGGCAGCCCCAGCATTTT CASSSRQGRRQPQHF
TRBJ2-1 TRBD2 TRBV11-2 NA TGTGCCAGCAGCTTAGGCGGGGCGACTAGCGGGAGCTACAATGAGCAGTTCTTC CASSLGGATSGSYNEQFF
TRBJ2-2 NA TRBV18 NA TGTGCCAGCTCACTTAAATCGAACACCGGGGAGCTGTTTTTT CASSLKSNTGELFF
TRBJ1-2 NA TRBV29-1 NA TGCAGCGTTCTGACAGGACCTCACACGAATGGCTACACCTTC CSVLTGPHTNGYTF
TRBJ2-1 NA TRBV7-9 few TGTGCCAGCAGCCCCCCGGGGGCGACAGGGAGGGTCTTC CASSPPGATGRVF
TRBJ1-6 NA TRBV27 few TGTGCCAGCAGTTCCCAGGCGAGACCCTATAATTCACCCCTCCACTTT CASSSQARPYNSPLHF
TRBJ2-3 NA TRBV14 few TGTGCCAGCAGCTTTGGGGGTCCACCCACAGATACGCAGTATTTT CASSFGGPPTDTQYF
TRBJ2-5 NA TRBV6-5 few TGTGCCAGCAGCCGGGACTTAGGCTGGGAGACCCAGTACTTC CASSRDLGWETQYF
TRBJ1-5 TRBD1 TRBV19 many TGTGCCAGCAGGGACAGGGGAGAGCCCCAGCATTTT CASRDRGEPQHF